Below, 18 T cell receptor beta chains from the same sample are listed, as sequenced in a study of blood T cell repertoires in COVID-19. The assay was immunoSEQ multiplex PCR, and TCRdb's table has in-frame clones only and misses some. The repertoire includes around 92,000 clones, 86% of them detected once, and under 30% sits in the top ten. Sequences were obtained from peripheral blood. These receptors were obtained from a human donor in a cohort sampled during active COVID-19.

This chain joins TRBV6-2 or TRBV6-3 and TRBJ1-6, with D perhaps TRBD1 (6 bases). The CDR3 totals 16 residues. CDR1 and CDR2 (germline): MNHEY, SVGEGT. Trimming took off 2 bases at V and 5 bases at J, with 13 bases between the two ends. The CDR3 sequence: CASSYVGAGNNSPLHF. DNA for the CDR3: TGTGCCAGCAGTTACGTGGGGGCCGGGAATAATTCACCCCTCCACTTT.

The J gene is TRBJ2-7, the V gene TRBV29-1; a weak D match, TRBD1 (6 bases). The germline gives CDR1 SQVTM, CDR2 ANQGSEA. This CDR3 has 14 amino acids. Trimming removed 4 bases from V and 6 bases from J, with 19 bases in between. Here the CDR3 DNA reads TGCAGCGTTGTTGAGGGGGTGGGCGCGGGCGAGCAGTACTTC. Protein product: CSVVEGVGAGEQYF.

The chain couples TRBV28 to TRBJ1-1, with 8 bases that match TRBD1. Per the germline V gene, CDR1 is MDHEN and CDR2 is SYDVKM. The CDR3 is 17 amino acids. Losses at the gene ends were 4 bases for V and 1 base for J; bases not matched to a gene: 11. CDR3 residues: CASSSTGAPPKNTEAFF. The CDR3 region has the DNA TGTGCCAGCAGTTCGACAGGGGCCCCGCCAAAGAACACTGAAGCTTTCTTT.

This sequence joins TRBV5-6 and TRBJ1-6; no clear D. The length of the CDR3 is 13 residues. The germline V gene has CDR1 SGHDT and CDR2 YYEEEE. V was pared by 1 base and J by 7 bases, with 6 bases between. CDR3 in amino acids: CASSLRGNSPLHF. CDR3 nucleotide sequence: TGTGCCAGCAGCTTGCGAGGGAATTCACCCCTCCACTTT.

Only one count was recorded for this clone. The chain carries TRBV18 and TRBJ2-1, with TRBD1 matching 7 bases. Trimming took 2 bases from V and 7 from J; bases not matched to a gene: 14. Germline V gene lookup returns CDR1 KGHSH and CDR2 LQKENI. CDR3 size: 17 residues. Written as DNA, the CDR3 is TGTGCCAGCTCACCAAAAAATCAGGGGGTGATTAAGAATGAGCAGTTCTTC. Amino acid sequence: CASSPKNQGVIKNEQFF.

This clone showed up just once. J is TRBJ1-5 and V is TRBV6-6; D gene ambiguous. CDR3 length: 13 residues. The germline CDR1 and CDR2 sequences are MNHNY and SVGAGI (reference sequence). The ends were cut back, 0 bases at V and 7 bases at J, with 7 bases in the middle. The CDR3 DNA is TGTGCCAGCAGTTACTCTGCGGCCCAGCCCCAGCATTTT. Amino acids: CASSYSAAQPQHF.

The chain uses TRBV5-4 and TRBJ1-3; 8 bases line up with TRBD1. The ends lost 3 bases at V and 2 bases at J; junction bases unmatched: 10. Germline V CDR1 and CDR2: SGHNT, YYREEE (reference sequence). The CDR3 has 17 amino acids. The CDR3 sequence is CASSYGSQGAPGNTIYF. Here the CDR3 DNA reads TGTGCCAGCAGCTACGGTTCGCAGGGGGCTCCTGGAAACACCATATATTTT. Full variable domain (missing parts from reference TRBV5-4 and TRBJ1-3): ETGVTQSPTHLIKTRGQQVTLRCSSQSGHNTVSWYQQALGQGPQFIFQYYREEENGRGNFPPRFSGLQFPNYSSELNVNALELDDSALYLCASSYGSQGAPGNTIYFGEGSWLTVV.

V and J are TRBV21-1 and TRBJ1-1; the DNA was not compared with TRBD1, the D call given in the table. TRBV21-1 counts as a pseudogene. The CDR3 has 16 residues. The CDR3 coding sequence is TGTGCCAGCAGCAAGCCGGGACAGGGGGCTTTTACTGAAGCTTTCTTT. It yields the protein CASSKPGQGAFTEAFF.

The chain joins TRBV28 to TRBJ1-1, with a possible D match to TRBD1 (5 bases). The CDR3 is made up of 13 amino acids. From germline, CDR1 is MDHEN and CDR2 SYDVKM. The germline V and J ends were trimmed by 5 bases and 2 bases, with 9 bases remaining between them. The CDR3 coding sequence is TGTGCCAGCAGTATTCAGGGAAACACTGAAGCTTTCTTT. Its translation is CASSIQGNTEAFF.

The CDR3 DNA follows: TGCAGCGTTTCGACAGGGGGGGGTTACGAGCAGTACTTC. Translating it yields CSVSTGGGYEQYF. The gene calls are TRBV29-1 and TRBJ2-7; 9 positions match TRBD1. Germline assignment: CDR1 SQVTM and CDR2 ANQGSEA. The CDR3 length is 13 residues. The junction had 6 bases not matched to a gene; V was cut back by 5 bases and J by 4 bases.

This clone was detected a few times. The chain carries TRBV7-2 and TRBJ2-7, with TRBD2 matching 8 bases. Losses at the gene ends were 3 bases for V and 3 bases for J; bases not matched to a gene: 13. Germline V CDR1 and CDR2: SGHTA, FQGNSA. CDR3 length: 17 amino acids. The CDR3 DNA sequence: TGTGCCAGCAGCTTGGGGACTAGGTTAGAAGGTTACTACGAGCAGTACTTC. This translates into CASSLGTRLEGYYEQYF. The full variable domain, with the rest looked up from reference TRBV7-2 and TRBJ2-7, is GAGVSQSPSNKVTEKGKDVELRCDPISGHTALYWYRQSLGQGLEFLIYFQGNSAPDKSGLPSDRFSAERTGGSVSTLTIQRTQQEDSAVYLCASSLGTRLEGYYEQYFGPGTRLTVT.

The chain combines TRBV6-5 with TRBJ1-5; 7 nucleotides agree with TRBD1. The CDR3 is 15 residues long. The junction had 10 bases not matched to a gene; V was cut back by 5 bases and J by 6 bases. Germline values: CDR1 MNHEY, CDR2 SVGAGI. The CDR3 loop reads CASSLDRAAGQPQHF. The CDR3 nucleotides read TGTGCCAGCAGTCTTGACAGGGCGGCCGGTCAGCCCCAGCATTTT.

The chain links TRBV29-1 to TRBJ2-3; 8 bases are a match to TRBD2. With V trimmed by 7 bases and J by 6 bases, 0 bases remained unmatched. Germline V CDR1 and CDR2: SQVTM, ANQGSEA. The CDR3 extends over 10 amino acids. For the CDR3, the DNA is TGCAGCGGCGGGGGGGATACGCAGTATTTT. Translating gives CSGGGDTQYF.

This sequence joins TRBV28 and TRBJ2-3; TRBD2 might be the D (7 bases). This CDR3 region has 16 residues. V dropped 0 bases and J dropped 6 bases, with 16 bases sitting between them. Germline lookup yields CDR1 MDHEN and CDR2 SYDVKM. The CDR3 region has the DNA TGTGCCAGCAGTTTATGGGGCGGGGGCGCCGATGATACGCAGTATTTT. Translating it yields CASSLWGGGADDTQYF.

This chain uses TRBV5-5 with TRBJ1-2; 8 bases agree with TRBD1. The CDR3 is 13 amino acids. Germline CDR1 and CDR2: SGHKS and YYEKEE (reference sequence). V shed 7 bases, J shed 4 bases, and the junction held 6 bases outside the gene matches. As DNA, the CDR3 is TGTGCCAGCTCAGGGGGCTCCCTCTATGGCTACACCTTC. Protein: CASSGGSLYGYTF.

This chain links TRBV19 with TRBJ2-3; 8 nucleotides agree with TRBD2. The CDR3 extends over 14 amino acids. J lost 3 bases, V lost 5 bases, and 4 bases had no gene match. Germline CDR1 reads LNHDA; CDR2 reads SQIVND (reference sequence). The CDR3 nucleotides are TGTGCCAGTAGTGACCGGGGGGGGACAGATACGCAGTATTTT. Translated, it gives CASSDRGGTDTQYF.

The J gene is TRBJ2-1, the V gene TRBV4-2; 13 nucleotides match TRBD2. Germline CDR1 LGHNA, CDR2 YNFKEQ. The CDR3 totals 16 residues. V trimming: 3 bases; J trimming: 9 bases; junction bases outside the gene matches: 8. The CDR3 protein is CASSQELAGGRREQFF. The CDR3 nucleotides are TGTGCCAGCAGCCAGGAACTAGCGGGAGGGCGTCGTGAGCAGTTCTTC.

The rearrangement uses TRBV9 and TRBJ2-1; TRBD2 agrees at 7 bases. Trimming took 4 bases from V and 2 from J; bases not matched to a gene: 12. Per germline, CDR1 SGDLS and CDR2 YYNGEE. The CDR3 covers 17 residues. Here the CDR3 reads CASSPRGLAEAYNEQFF. Here the CDR3 DNA reads TGTGCCAGCAGCCCCAGAGGTCTAGCGGAGGCCTACAATGAGCAGTTCTTC.